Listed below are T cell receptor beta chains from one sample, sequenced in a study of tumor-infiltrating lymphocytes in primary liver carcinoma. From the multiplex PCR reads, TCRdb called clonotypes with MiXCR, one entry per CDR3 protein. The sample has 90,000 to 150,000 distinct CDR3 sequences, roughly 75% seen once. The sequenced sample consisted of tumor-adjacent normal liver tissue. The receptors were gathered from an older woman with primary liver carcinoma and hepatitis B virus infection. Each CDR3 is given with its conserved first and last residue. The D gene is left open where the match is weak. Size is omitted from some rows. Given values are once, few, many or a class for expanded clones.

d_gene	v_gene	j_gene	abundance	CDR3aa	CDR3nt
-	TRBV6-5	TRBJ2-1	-	CASSCPISNEQFF	TGTGCCAGCAGTTGCCCTATCAGTAATGAGCAGTTCTTC
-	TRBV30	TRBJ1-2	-	CVWSVSQGVRTYGYTF	TGTGTCTGGAGTGTTTCACAGGGAGTCCGCACCTATGGCTACACCTTC
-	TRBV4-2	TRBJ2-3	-	CAGSQDRRGTVVDTQYF	TGTGCCGGCAGCCAAGATCGAAGGGGGACGGTGGTAGATACACAGTATTTT
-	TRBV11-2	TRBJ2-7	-	CASSFGTCGTYEQCF	TGTGCCAGCAGCTTCGGGACATGCGGAACCTACGAGCAGTGCTTC
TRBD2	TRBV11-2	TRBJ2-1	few	CANSPGTSGINGQFF	TGTGCCAATAGCCCGGGGACTAGCGGTATCAATGGGCAGTTCTTC
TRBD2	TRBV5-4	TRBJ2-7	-	CASSLVGGRRYEQYF	TGTGCCAGCAGCTTGGTTGGCGGGAGGAGGTATGAGCAGTACTTC
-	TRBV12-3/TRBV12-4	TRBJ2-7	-	CASSKPKAPSSYEQYF	TGTGCCAGCAGTAAACCTAAGGCGCCCAGTTCCTACGAGCAGTACTTC
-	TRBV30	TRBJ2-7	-	CAWSIPSSTYEQYF	TGTGCCTGGAGTATACCGTCCTCGACCTACGAGCAGTACTTC
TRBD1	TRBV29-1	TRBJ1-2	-	CSAGDRGSIHGHTF	TGCAGCGCTGGGGACAGGGGTTCGATCCATGGCCACACCTTC
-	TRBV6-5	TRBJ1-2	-	CANCYRLEDGYTF	TGTGCCAACTGTTACCGGTTGGAGGATGGCTACACCTTC
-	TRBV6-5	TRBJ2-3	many	CASSEQGTDTQYF	TGTGCCAGTTCTGAACAGGGAACAGATACGCAGTATTTT
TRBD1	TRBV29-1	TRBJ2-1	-	CSAPGQGAGITKGRFF	TGCAGCGCCCCGGGACAGGGAGCCGGAATCACAAAAGGGCGGTTCTTC
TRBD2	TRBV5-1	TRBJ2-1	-	CASRTATSGSCEQFF	TGCGCCAGCCGTACGGCCACTAGCGGGAGCTGTGAGCAGTTCTTC
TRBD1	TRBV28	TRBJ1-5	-	CVSSNRDSFWNQPQHF	TGTGTCAGCAGCAACCGGGACAGCTTTTGGAATCAGCCCCAGCATTTT
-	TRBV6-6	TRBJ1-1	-	CANTWERGFTEAFF	TGTGCCAACACCTGGGAGAGGGGATTCACTGAAGCTTTCTTT
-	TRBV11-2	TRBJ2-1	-	CAGSLTPTMFFNDEQFF	TGTGCCGGCAGCCTAACCCCGACAATGTTCTTCAACGATGAGCAGTTCTTC